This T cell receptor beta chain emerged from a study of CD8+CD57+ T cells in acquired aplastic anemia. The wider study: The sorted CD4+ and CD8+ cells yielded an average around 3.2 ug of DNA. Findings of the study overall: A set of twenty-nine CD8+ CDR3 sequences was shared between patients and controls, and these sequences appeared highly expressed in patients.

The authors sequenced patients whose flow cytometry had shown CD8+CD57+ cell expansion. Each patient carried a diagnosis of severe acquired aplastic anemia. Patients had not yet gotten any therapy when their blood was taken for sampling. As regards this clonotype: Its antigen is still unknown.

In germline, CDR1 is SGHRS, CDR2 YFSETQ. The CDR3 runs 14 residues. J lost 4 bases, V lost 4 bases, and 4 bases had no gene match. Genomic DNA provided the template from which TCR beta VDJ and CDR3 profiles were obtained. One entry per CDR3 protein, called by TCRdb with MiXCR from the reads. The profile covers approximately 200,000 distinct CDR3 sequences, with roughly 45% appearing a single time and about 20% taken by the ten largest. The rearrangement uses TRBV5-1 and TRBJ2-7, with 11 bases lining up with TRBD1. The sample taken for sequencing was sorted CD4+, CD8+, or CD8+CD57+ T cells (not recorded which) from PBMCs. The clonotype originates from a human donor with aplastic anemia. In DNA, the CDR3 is TGCGCCAGCAGCGTGGGGACAGGGGGGTACGAGCAGTACTTC. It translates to CASSVGTGGYEQYF.